The 18 T cell receptor beta chains below all came from one sample that was sequenced in a study of tissue T cells after allogeneic stem cell transplantation. Specified time point: mouse harvest day 7 after allogeneic transplant. Tail vein injection delivered 10^7 T-cell-depleted bone marrow cells and 10^6 splenic CD5+ T cells. Produced via immunoSEQ multiplex PCR; TCRdb's table is partial and in-frame only. The sample records 5,500 to 7,500 clones, 40% to 55% being singletons. The material sequenced was lymph node tissue. These receptors all stem from a female BALB/c mouse given C57BL/6 T cells with graft-versus-host disease after an allogeneic hematopoietic cell transplant.

As concerns this clone: These gene names are mouse names. The sequenced fragment ends 1 residue before the CDR3 boundary, so the rest is inferred from the germline J gene. The chain employs TRBV3 and TRBJ1-2, with unresolved D. V lost 0 bases to trimming and J lost 0 bases, with 5 bases between them. There are 14 residues in the CDR3. The germline V gene has CDR1 SNHLY and CDR2 FYNGKV (reference sequence). The CDR3 protein is CASSLAGTNSDYTF. Incomplete CDR3 DNA: TGTGCCAGCAGCTTAGCGGGGACAAACTCCGACTACACC. Using reference TRBV3 and TRBJ1-2 for the parts outside the CDR3, the full variable domain is GPKVLQIPSHQIIDMGQMVTLNCDPVSNHLYFYWYKQILGQQMEFLVNFYNGKVMEKSKLFKDQFSVERPDGSYFTLKIQPTALEDSAVYFCASSLAGTNSDYTFGSGTRLLVI.

A word on this clone: The gene names here belong to mouse. The read finishes 1 residue shy of the CDR3 end, and the germline J gene is used to complete it. V usage is TRBV23 and J usage is TRBJ1-6; the listed D gene, TRBD1, was not tested against the DNA. TRBJ1-6 is an open reading frame whose function is uncertain. The CDR3 has 15 amino acids. Germline CDR1 is KGHTA and CDR2 is FQNQQP. The CDR3 DNA, read in part, is TGCTCCAGCAGTCCTACAGGGCCCTATAATTCGCCCCTCTAC. Amino acid sequence: CSSSPTGPYNSPLY. The full CDR3 sequence reads CSSSPTGPYNSPLYF.

This clone was detected a few times. These gene names are mouse names. Sequencing ends 1 residue short of the CDR3 end; the germline J gene provides the rest. This rearrangement joins TRBV4 to TRBJ2-3; 11 nucleotides match TRBD2. The CDR3 has 15 residues. Trimming took 4 bases from V and 2 from J; bases not matched to a gene: 2. Germline V gene data show CDR1 as LGHDT and CDR2 as YNNKQL (reference sequence). CDR3 DNA, as far as it was read: TGTGCCAGCAGCTTACTGGGGGGGCATGCAGAAACGCTGTAT. It translates to CASSLLGGHAETLY. In full, the CDR3 is CASSLLGGHAETLYF.

Details on this clone: Gene names are the mouse ones. Read data end 1 residue before the CDR3 end; the end is taken from the germline J gene. The V call is TRBV16, the J call TRBJ2-7; 7 nucleotides agree with TRBD2. The CDR3 runs 14 residues. Germline CDR1 SGHSA, CDR2 FRNQAP. Germline trimming cut 1 base from V and 6 bases from J; bases unmatched to any gene: 6. CDR3 DNA (partial): TGTGCAAGCAGCTTAGGTGGCTGGGGGATTGAACAGTAC. Protein product: CASSLGGWGIEQY. The complete CDR3 sequence is CASSLGGWGIEQYF.

On this clone itself: Genes and germline are mouse. The read stops 1 residue short of the end of the CDR3; the missing end is completed from the germline J gene. This chain connects TRBV1 to TRBJ1-6, with D possibly matching TRBD1 (5 bases). TRBJ1-6 is placed among ORFs of uncertain function. CDR1 NSQYPW and CDR2 LRSPGD come from the germline V gene (reference sequence). CDR3 length equals 16 residues. V was shortened by 0 bases and J by 0 bases, with 6 bases between the two germline ends. CDR3 loop: CTCSADRGSYNSPLYF. CDR3 DNA, as far as it was read: TGCACCTGCAGTGCAGATAGGGGTTCCTATAATTCGCCCCTCTAC.

The table lists this clone with a few counts. Germline and genes: mouse. CDR3 sequence reads: CSSSWDSQNTLYF. The sequenced CDR3 bases are TGCTCCAGCAGTTGGGACAGTCAAAACACCTTGTAC. The rearrangement joins TRBV23 to TRBJ2-4. The sequenced fragment ends 1 residue before the CDR3 boundary, so the rest is inferred from the germline J gene. This CDR3 has 13 amino acids. The germline V gene has CDR1 KGHTA and CDR2 FQNQQP.

This clone showed up just a few times. Genes here carry mouse names. Read coverage stops 1 residue before the CDR3 terminus; the germline J gene supplies the remainder. The chain is built from TRBV2 and TRBJ2-7; possible D gene TRBD1, 6 bases. The CDR3 contains 14 residues. The V gene's germline CDR1 is LGHNA and CDR2 YSYQKL. V was pared by 0 bases and J by 3 bases, with 9 bases between. The CDR3 spells CASSQDPDSYEQYF. The CDR3 bases that were read are TGTGCCAGCAGCCAAGATCCGGACAGCTATGAACAGTAC.

On this clone: Gene names and germline match the mouse. The read terminates 1 residue before the CDR3 end, so the remaining end is supplied by the germline J gene. The chain has TRBV26 and TRBJ1-6, with TRBD1 as a possible D gene (6 bases). TRBJ1-6 is recorded as an ORF, its role being uncertain. Germline CDR1 is KGHPV and CDR2 is FQNQEV (reference sequence). The CDR3 totals 13 residues. Trimming removed 6 bases at V and 6 bases at J, with 9 bases between. The CDR3 DNA, read in part, is TGTGCCAGCAGCCGGACAGCTAATTCGCCCCTCTAC. Translation gives CASSRTANSPLY. The full-length CDR3 reads as CASSRTANSPLYF.

About this clone itself: The listed genes are named as in mouse. The CDR3 bases that were read are TGTGCCAGCAAGGTGGGGGTCTTTGCTGAGCAGTTC. Its protein is CASKVGVFAEQF. The full CDR3 sequence reads CASKVGVFAEQFF. The rearrangement links TRBV13-3 to TRBJ2-1, with D tentatively TRBD2 (6 bases). Coverage ceases 1 residue before the CDR3 finishes, and the germline J gene fills in the end. Per the germline V gene, CDR1 is NNHDY and CDR2 is SYVADS. The CDR3 spans 13 residues. V was pared by 6 bases and J by 6 bases, with 13 bases between.

By share, this clone counts as large. Mouse names are used for the genes. The read terminates 1 residue before the CDR3 end, so the remaining end is supplied by the germline J gene. This chain links TRBV12-2 with TRBJ2-1, with a weak D call TRBD1 (5 bases). The CDR3 runs to 11 residues. V shed 6 bases and J shed 7 bases, with 9 bases lying between them. Germline-derived CDR1 and CDR2 are SGHLS and HYDKME. The CDR3 protein is CASLGEAEQFF. The sequenced part of the CDR3 DNA is TGTGCCAGCCTAGGGGAGGCTGAGCAGTTC.

Concerning this clone itself: Genes and germline come from the mouse. Read coverage stops 1 residue before the CDR3 terminus; the germline J gene supplies the remainder. V is TRBV12-2 and J is TRBJ2-5; TRBD2 matches 9 bases. The V gene's germline CDR1 is SGHLS and CDR2 HYDKME. The CDR3 is 14 residues long. The V gene end was trimmed by 2 bases and the J gene end by 2 bases; junction bases not matched to a gene: 1. The CDR3 reads CASSRTGAQDTQYF. Incomplete CDR3 DNA: TGTGCCAGCTCTCGGACTGGGGCCCAAGACACCCAGTAC.

As regards this clone: The germline and genes are mouse ones. The CDR3 end is not reached by the read, which stops 1 residue before it; the germline J gene fills it in. The V and J genes are TRBV31 and TRBJ2-7, with 7 bases lining up with TRBD1. The germline V gene encodes CDR1 GKSSPN and CDR2 SITVG. J lost 0 bases, V lost 1 base, and 3 bases had no gene match. This CDR3 contains 14 residues. The sequenced part of the CDR3 DNA is TGTGCCTGGAGTCGCCGGGACAGCTCCTATGAACAGTAC. Its translation: CAWSRRDSSYEQY. The CDR3 reads in full as CAWSRRDSSYEQYF.

About this clone: Gene names are the mouse ones. Read coverage stops 1 residue before the CDR3 terminus; the germline J gene supplies the remainder. The V gene is TRBV26, the J gene TRBJ1-1; TRBD1 matches at 9 bases. V was clipped by 7 bases and J by 7 bases; unmatched bases: 1. The CDR3 is 11 residues long. Germline CDR1 and CDR2: KGHPV and FQNQEV (reference sequence). The CDR3 DNA, read in part, is TGTGCCAGCAACAGGGGGCAAGAAGTCTTC. As protein: CASNRGQEVF. The whole CDR3 sequence is CASNRGQEVFF.

Comment on this clone: Any gene name here is a mouse gene name. With the read ending 1 residue before the CDR3 end, the germline J gene is used to fill in that end. The rearrangement links TRBV3 to TRBJ1-1; a possible D gene is TRBD1 (5 bases). Per the germline V gene, CDR1 is SNHLY and CDR2 is FYNGKV (reference sequence). The CDR3 has 14 residues. Trimming shortened V by 2 bases and J by 0 bases, and 7 bases separated the two germline ends. CDR3 region: CASSLQGPNTEVFF. CDR3 DNA (partial): TGTGCCAGCAGCTTACAGGGCCCAAACACAGAAGTCTTC.

Within the sample, this clone is large. Mouse germline and gene names are used. With the read ending 1 residue before the CDR3 end, the germline J gene is used to fill in that end. This chain links TRBV13-2 with TRBJ2-5; a weak D match, TRBD1 (6 bases). V was trimmed by 2 bases and J by 6 bases, leaving 7 bases between them. CDR3 length: 12 amino acids. Germline CDR1 reads NNHNN; CDR2 reads SYGAGS (reference sequence). CDR3 loop: CASGDQGDTQYF. Partial CDR3 DNA: TGTGCCAGCGGTGACCAGGGGGACACCCAGTAC.

The sample holds one count of this clone. Genes and germline are mouse. The observed sequence ends 1 residue before the CDR3 terminus, with the missing tail filled in from the germline J gene. The V call is TRBV13-3, the J call TRBJ2-7, with 10 bases matching TRBD1. V lost 2 bases and J lost 7; bases outside the gene matches: 6. Germline CDR1 NNHDY, CDR2 SYVADS. This CDR3 region has 14 residues. Incomplete CDR3 DNA: TGTGCCAGCAGTGACCGGGACAGGGGAGGAGAACAGTAC. It yields the protein CASSDRDRGGEQY. The CDR3 as a whole reads CASSDRDRGGEQYF.

Of note for this clone: The gene symbols are mouse symbols. The observed sequence ends 1 residue before the CDR3 terminus, with the missing tail filled in from the germline J gene. This chain uses TRBV26 with TRBJ1-2; no clear D gene. V gave up 0 bases and J gave up 0 bases, with 5 bases separating them. The CDR3 has 14 residues. The germline CDR1 and CDR2 sequences are KGHPV and FQNQEV (reference sequence). The CDR3 DNA, read in part, is TGTGCCAGCAGTCTGTCTACAACAAACTCCGACTACACC. Amino acids: CASSLSTTNSDYT. The CDR3, in full, reads CASSLSTTNSDYTF.

Note on this clone: Gene names are the mouse ones. The read ends 1 residue shy of where the CDR3 ends; the end is completed using the germline J gene. The chain employs TRBV15 and TRBJ1-4; D is undetermined. V lost 6 bases to trimming and J lost 7 bases, with 6 bases between them. Germline CDR1 reads SGHND; CDR2 reads FRSKSL. This CDR3 has 11 amino acids. The CDR3 bases that were read are TGTGCCAGCAGGGACCGCGAAAGATTATTT. Translation: CASRDRERLF. The full CDR3 is CASRDRERLFF.